The sequence of this T cell receptor beta chain was determined in a study of blood T cell repertoires in COVID-19. Looking at the study overall: Samples representing acute and convalescent COVID-19 were sourced from the United States, Italy and Spain.

In the study's own analysis: Nucleated cell counts were estimated from reference gene primer amplification. The assay was immunoSEQ multiplex PCR, and TCRdb's table has in-frame clones only and misses some. Clone size and V and J calls were adopted from that table, with D and trimming inferred from the DNA. The table has some 180,000 clones, under 85% seen once; the top ten hold roughly 6.8%. V lost 2 bases, J lost 4 bases, and 1 base stayed unmatched. The CDR3 totals 14 residues. Germline V CDR1 and CDR2: SGHVS, FQNEAQ. The receptor was isolated from a human donor in a cohort sampled during active COVID-19. The chain recombines TRBV7-8 with TRBJ1-3, with 8 positions matching TRBD1. The material sequenced was peripheral blood. The CDR3 DNA reads TGTGCCAGCAGCTTAAGGACAGGGGGAAACACCATATATTTT. Encoded protein: CASSLRTGGNTIYF.